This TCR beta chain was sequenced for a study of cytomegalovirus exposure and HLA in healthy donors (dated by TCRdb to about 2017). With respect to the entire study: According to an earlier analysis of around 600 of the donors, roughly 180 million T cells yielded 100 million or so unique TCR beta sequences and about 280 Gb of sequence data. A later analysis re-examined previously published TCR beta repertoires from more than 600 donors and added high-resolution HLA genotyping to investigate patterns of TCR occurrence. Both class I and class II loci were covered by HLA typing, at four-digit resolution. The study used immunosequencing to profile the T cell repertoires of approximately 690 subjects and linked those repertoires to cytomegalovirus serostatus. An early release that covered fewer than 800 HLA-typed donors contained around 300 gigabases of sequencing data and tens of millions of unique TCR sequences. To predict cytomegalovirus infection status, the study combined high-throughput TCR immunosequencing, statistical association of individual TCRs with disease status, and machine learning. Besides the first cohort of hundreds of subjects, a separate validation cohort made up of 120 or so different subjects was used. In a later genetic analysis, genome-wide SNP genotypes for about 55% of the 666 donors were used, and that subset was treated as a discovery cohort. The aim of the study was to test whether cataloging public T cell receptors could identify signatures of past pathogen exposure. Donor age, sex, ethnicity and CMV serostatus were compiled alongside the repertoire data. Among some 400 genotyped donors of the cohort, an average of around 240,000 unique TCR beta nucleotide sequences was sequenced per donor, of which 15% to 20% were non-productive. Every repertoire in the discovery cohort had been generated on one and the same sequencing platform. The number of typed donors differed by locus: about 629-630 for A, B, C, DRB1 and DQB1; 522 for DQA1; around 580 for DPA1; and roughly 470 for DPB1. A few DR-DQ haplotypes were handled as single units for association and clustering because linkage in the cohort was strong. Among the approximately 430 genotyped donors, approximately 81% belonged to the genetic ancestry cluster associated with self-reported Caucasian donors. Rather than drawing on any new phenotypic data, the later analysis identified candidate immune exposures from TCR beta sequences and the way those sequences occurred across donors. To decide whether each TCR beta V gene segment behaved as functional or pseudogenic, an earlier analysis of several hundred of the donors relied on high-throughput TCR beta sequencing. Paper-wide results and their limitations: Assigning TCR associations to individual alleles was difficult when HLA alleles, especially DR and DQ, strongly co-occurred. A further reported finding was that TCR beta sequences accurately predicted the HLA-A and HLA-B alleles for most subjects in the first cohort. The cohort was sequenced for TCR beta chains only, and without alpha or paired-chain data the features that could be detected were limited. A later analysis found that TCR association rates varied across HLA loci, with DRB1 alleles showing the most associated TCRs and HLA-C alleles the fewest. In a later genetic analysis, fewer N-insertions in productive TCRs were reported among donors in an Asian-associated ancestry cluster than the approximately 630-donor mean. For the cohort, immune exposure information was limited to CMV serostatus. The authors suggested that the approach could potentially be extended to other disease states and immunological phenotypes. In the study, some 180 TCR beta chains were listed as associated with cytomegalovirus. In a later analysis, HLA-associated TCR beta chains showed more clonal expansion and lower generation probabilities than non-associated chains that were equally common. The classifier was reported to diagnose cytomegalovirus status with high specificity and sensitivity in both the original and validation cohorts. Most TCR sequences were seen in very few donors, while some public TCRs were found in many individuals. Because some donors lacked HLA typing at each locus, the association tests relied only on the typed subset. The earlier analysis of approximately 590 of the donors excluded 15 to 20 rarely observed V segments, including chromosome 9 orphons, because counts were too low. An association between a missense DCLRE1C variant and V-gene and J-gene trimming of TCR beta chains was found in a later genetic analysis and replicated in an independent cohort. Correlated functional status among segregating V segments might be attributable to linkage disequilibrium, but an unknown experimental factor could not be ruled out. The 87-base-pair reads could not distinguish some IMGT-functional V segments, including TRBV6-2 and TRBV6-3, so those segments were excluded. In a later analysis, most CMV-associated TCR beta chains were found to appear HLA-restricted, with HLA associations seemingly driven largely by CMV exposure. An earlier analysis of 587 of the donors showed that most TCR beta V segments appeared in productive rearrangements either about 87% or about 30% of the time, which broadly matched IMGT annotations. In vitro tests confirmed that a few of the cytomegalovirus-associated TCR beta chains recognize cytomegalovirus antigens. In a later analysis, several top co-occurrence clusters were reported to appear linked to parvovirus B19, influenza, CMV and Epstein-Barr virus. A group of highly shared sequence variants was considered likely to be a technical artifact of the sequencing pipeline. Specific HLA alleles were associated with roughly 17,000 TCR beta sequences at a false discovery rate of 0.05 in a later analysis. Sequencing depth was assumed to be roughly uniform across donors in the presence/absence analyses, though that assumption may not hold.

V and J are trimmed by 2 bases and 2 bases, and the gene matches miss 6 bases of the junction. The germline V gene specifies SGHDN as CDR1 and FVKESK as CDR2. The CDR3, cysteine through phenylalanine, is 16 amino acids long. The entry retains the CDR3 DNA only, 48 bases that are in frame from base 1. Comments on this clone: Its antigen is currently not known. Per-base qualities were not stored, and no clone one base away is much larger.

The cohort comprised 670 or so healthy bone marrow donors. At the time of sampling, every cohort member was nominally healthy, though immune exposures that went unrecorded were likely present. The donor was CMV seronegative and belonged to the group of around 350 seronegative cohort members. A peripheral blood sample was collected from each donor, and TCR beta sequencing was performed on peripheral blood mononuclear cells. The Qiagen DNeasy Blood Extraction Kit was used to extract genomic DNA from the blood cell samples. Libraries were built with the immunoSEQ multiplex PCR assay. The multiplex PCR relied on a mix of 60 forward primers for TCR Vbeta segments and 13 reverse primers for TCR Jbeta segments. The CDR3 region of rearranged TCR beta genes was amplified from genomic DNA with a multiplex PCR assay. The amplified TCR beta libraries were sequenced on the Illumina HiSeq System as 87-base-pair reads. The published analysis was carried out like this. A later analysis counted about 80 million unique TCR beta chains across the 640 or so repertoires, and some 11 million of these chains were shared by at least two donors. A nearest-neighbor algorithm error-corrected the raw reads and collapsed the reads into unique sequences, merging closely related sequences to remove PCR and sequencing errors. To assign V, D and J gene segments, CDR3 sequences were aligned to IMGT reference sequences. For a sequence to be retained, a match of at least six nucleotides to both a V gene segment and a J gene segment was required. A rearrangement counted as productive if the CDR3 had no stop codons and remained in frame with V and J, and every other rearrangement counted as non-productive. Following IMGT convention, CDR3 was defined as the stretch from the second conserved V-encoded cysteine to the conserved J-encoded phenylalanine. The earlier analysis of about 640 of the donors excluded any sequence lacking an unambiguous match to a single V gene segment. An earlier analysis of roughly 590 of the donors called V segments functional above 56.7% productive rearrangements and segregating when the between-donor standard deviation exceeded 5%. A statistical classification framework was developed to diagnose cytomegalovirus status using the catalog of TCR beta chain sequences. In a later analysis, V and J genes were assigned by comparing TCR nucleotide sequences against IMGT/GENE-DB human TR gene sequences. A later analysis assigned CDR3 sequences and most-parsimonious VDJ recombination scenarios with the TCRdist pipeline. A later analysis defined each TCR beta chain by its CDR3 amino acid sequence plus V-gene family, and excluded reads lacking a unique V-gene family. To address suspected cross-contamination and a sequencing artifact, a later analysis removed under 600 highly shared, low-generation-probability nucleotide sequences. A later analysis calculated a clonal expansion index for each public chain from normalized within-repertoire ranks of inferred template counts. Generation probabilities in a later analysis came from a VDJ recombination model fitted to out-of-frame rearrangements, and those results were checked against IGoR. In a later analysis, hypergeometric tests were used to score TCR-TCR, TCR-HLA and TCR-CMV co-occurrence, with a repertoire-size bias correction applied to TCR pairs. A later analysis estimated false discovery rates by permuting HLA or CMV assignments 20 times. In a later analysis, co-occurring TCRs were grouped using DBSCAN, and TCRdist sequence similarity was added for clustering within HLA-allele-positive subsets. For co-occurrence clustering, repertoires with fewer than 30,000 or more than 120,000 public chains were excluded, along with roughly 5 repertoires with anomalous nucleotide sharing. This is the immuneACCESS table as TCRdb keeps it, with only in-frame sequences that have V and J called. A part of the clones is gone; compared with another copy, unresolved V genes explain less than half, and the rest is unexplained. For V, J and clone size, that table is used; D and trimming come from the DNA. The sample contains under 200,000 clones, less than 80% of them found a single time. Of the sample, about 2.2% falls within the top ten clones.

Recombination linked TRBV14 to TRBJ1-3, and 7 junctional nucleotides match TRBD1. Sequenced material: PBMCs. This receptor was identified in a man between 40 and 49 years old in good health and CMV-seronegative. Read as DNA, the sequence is TGTGCCAGCAGCCAACCCGCCGGGACAGCTGGAAACACCATATATTTT. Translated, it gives CASSQPAGTAGNTIYF.